Presented here are 6 T cell receptor beta chains from one specimen sequenced in a study of blood T cell repertoires in COVID-19. TCRdb's copy holds only in-frame clones and misses some; the assay was immunoSEQ multiplex PCR. The sample shows hundreds of thousands of clones, 80% to 90% of them seen only once. The specimen sequenced was PBMCs or T cells enriched from blood (not recorded which). The origin of the receptors is a young man who had recovered from COVID-19.

This clone was counted once. The rearrangement joins TRBV7-2 to TRBJ2-2; 12 positions agree with TRBD2. The CDR3 length is 16 residues. CDR1 is SGHTA and CDR2 is FQGNSA in the germline V gene. Trimming removed 5 bases from V and 6 bases from J; junction bases left unmatched: 7. CDR3 coding DNA: TGTGCCAGCAGCCGCCTGACTAGCGGGAGCCCCGGGGAGCTGTTTTTT. This sequence encodes CASSRLTSGSPGELFF.

The rearrangement uses TRBV28 and TRBJ1-6; TRBD1 matches 10 bases. The CDR3 spans 16 residues. Germline V gene data show CDR1 as MDHEN and CDR2 as SYDVKM. V lost 6 bases and J lost 2; bases outside the gene matches: 4. CDR3: CASRTGTGAYNSPLHF. The DNA of the CDR3 is TGTGCCAGCAGAACCGGGACAGGGGCCTATAATTCACCCCTCCACTTT.

Here the CDR3 reads CASSSTGSSQETQYF. The CDR3 nucleotides read TGCGCCAGCAGCTCGACAGGGTCAAGCCAAGAGACCCAGTACTTC. V and J are TRBV5-1 and TRBJ2-5, with 7 bases that match TRBD1. Germline CDR1 SGHRS, CDR2 YFSETQ. V trimming: 3 bases; J trimming: 1 base; junction bases outside the gene matches: 6. The CDR3 length is 15 residues.

The chain couples TRBV5-1 to TRBJ1-1; 9 bases agree with TRBD1. CDR3 size: 16 residues. The junction had 15 bases not matched to a gene; V was cut back by 3 bases and J by 9 bases. Germline CDR1 reads SGHRS; CDR2 reads YFSETQ. The CDR3 is CASSWDLQGATKQAFF. The CDR3 coding sequence is TGCGCCAGCAGCTGGGACTTACAGGGGGCAACTAAACAAGCTTTCTTT.

The chain has TRBV28 and TRBJ1-1, with 8 positions matching TRBD1. The CDR3 runs 14 residues. The germline V gene has CDR1 MDHEN and CDR2 SYDVKM. V lost 5 bases to trimming and J lost 5 bases; unmatched junction nucleotides: 7. CDR3 residues: CASSPRTGGTEAFF. CDR3 DNA sequence: TGTGCCAGCAGTCCCCGTACAGGGGGAACTGAAGCTTTCTTT.

The rearrangement joins TRBV12-3 or TRBV12-4 to TRBJ1-4, with D possibly matching TRBD1 (6 bases). V was trimmed by 7 bases and J by 6 bases, leaving 12 bases between them. This CDR3 spans 13 amino acids. The CDR3 region has the DNA TGTGCCAGCACAGGGGAGGGGTATGAAAAACTGTTTTTT. This gives the protein CASTGEGYEKLFF.